The rows below give T cell receptor beta chains drawn from one sample of a study of shared clonotypes between healthy human individuals. Only in-frame clones appear in the TCRdb table, and some are missing; sequencing was by immunoSEQ multiplex PCR. The table has some 87,000 clones, 60% to 75% seen once; the top ten hold about half. The sequenced sample consisted of memory CD8+ T cells sorted from blood. These receptors were taken from a man younger than 45 in good health. Each CDR3 is given with its conserved first and last residue. D genes are given only for firm matches. The size of a clone is reported for some rows only, either as once, few or many, or as a class for expanded clones.

J gene,D gene,clone size,V gene,CDR3 protein,CDR3 DNA
TRBJ2-5,TRBD2,.,TRBV25-1,CASSDGTSGSKETQYF,TGTGCCAGCAGTGATGGGACTAGCGGGAGTAAAGAGACCCAGTACTTC
TRBJ2-1,.,.,TRBV7-6,CASSLARGSYNEQFF,TGTGCCAGCAGCTTAGCGCGGGGATCCTACAATGAGCAGTTCTTC
TRBJ1-2,TRBD1,once,TRBV28,CASSQPDRNYGYTF,TGTGCCAGCAGCCAACCGGACAGGAACTATGGCTACACCTTC
TRBJ2-1,.,.,TRBV7-2,CASSPLESSYNEQFF,TGTGCCAGCAGCCCATTGGAGAGCTCCTACAATGAGCAGTTCTTC
TRBJ1-1,.,many,TRBV7-9,CASSLGQGSTEAFF,TGTGCCAGCAGCTTAGGGCAGGGTTCCACTGAAGCTTTCTTT
TRBJ2-7,.,.,TRBV27,CASSTTGYEQYF,TGTGCCAGCAGCACTACGGGCTACGAGCAGTACTTC
TRBJ2-1,.,few,TRBV5-6,CASSLSSTHNEQFF,TGTGCCAGCAGCTTGAGTTCGACTCACAATGAGCAGTTCTTC
TRBJ1-5,.,few,TRBV4-1,CASSQRHTSHQPQHF,TGCGCCAGCAGCCAAAGGCATACTTCCCATCAGCCCCAGCATTTT
TRBJ1-2,.,few,TRBV27,CASSPLGRSPYGYTF,TGTGCCAGCAGTCCCCTAGGACGGAGCCCATATGGCTACACCTTC
TRBJ2-1,.,.,TRBV13,CASSLGSAGYNEQFF,TGTGCCAGCAGCTTAGGTAGCGCCGGCTACAATGAGCAGTTCTTC
TRBJ1-1,.,large,TRBV4-1,CASSFIQMNTEAFF,TGCGCCAGCAGTTTTATCCAGATGAACACTGAAGCTTTCTTT
TRBJ1-2,TRBD1,.,TRBV30,CAWSSGQAVGGYGYTF,TGTGCCTGGAGCTCCGGACAGGCGGTAGGAGGGTATGGCTACACCTTC
TRBJ1-5,TRBD1,.,TRBV7-9,CASSSQGEPQHF,TGTGCCAGCAGCTCGCAGGGGGAGCCCCAGCATTTT
TRBJ2-3,.,.,TRBV30,CASRFDRGPTDTQYF,TGTGCCTCCCGCTTTGACCGCGGTCCCACAGATACGCAGTATTTT
TRBJ2-7,.,.,TRBV6-5,CASSYRQEINYEQYF,TGTGCCAGCAGTTATCGACAGGAGATAAACTACGAGCAGTACTTC
TRBJ1-4,.,.,TRBV5-4,CASSEAGNPEKLFF,TGTGCCAGCAGCGAGGCGGGGAACCCGGAAAAACTGTTTTTT
TRBJ1-1,TRBD1,.,TRBV14,CASSRTGSYAEAFF,TGTGCCAGCAGCCGGACAGGTAGTTACGCTGAAGCTTTCTTT
TRBJ2-3,TRBD1,few,TRBV25-1,CASGDRGSTDTQYF,TGTGCCAGCGGCGACAGGGGTAGCACAGATACGCAGTATTTT
TRBJ2-1,.,many,TRBV4-3,CASSQDPGGSYNEQFF,TGCGCCAGCAGCCAAGATCCAGGAGGGTCCTACAATGAGCAGTTCTTC